The 13 T cell receptor beta chains below all came from one sample that was sequenced in a study of T cell responses to AZD1222 COVID-19 vaccine. Produced via immunoSEQ multiplex PCR; TCRdb's table is partial and in-frame only. The table has some 170,000 clones, 70% to 90% seen once. This specimen was peripheral blood, taken 28 days after the second dose of the MenACWY control vaccine. These receptors originate from an adult who received the MenACWY meningococcal vaccine as a control.

CDR3 amino acids: CASSLSPTGAYGYTF. In DNA form, the CDR3 reads TGTGCCAGCAGTTTATCCCCAACTGGTGCTTATGGCTACACCTTC. The J gene is TRBJ1-2, the V gene TRBV27, with D uncertain. This CDR3 region has 15 residues. V was shortened by 0 bases and J by 5 bases, with 13 bases between the two germline ends. Per germline, CDR1 MNHEY and CDR2 SMNVEV (reference sequence).

The rearrangement uses TRBV11-3 and TRBJ1-1, with D perhaps matching TRBD1 (6 bases). V dropped 5 bases and J dropped 3 bases, with 19 bases sitting between them. The CDR3 loop spans 16 amino acids. Germline CDR1 SGHNT, CDR2 YENEEA. In DNA, the CDR3 is TGTGCCAGCAGCCCCCGGGGGGGGGCAGCTTACACTGAAGCTTTCTTT. Protein product: CASSPRGGAAYTEAFF. The complete variable domain, with remaining parts taken from reference TRBV11-3 and TRBJ1-1, reads EAGVVQSPRYKIIEKKQPVAFWCNPISGHNTLYWYLQNLGQGPELLIRYENEEAVDDSQLPKDRFSAERLKGVDSTLKIQPAELGDSAVYLCASSPRGGAAYTEAFFGQGTRLTVV.

The chain joins TRBV19 to TRBJ2-1, with 10 bases lining up with TRBD2. Germline V gene lookup returns CDR1 LNHDA and CDR2 SQIVND (reference sequence). The CDR3 spans 15 residues. Trimming took 3 bases from V and 7 from J; bases not matched to a gene: 6. CDR3 amino acids: CASSMASGSVNEQFF. CDR3 bases: TGTGCCAGTAGTATGGCTAGCGGGAGCGTGAATGAGCAGTTCTTC.

The chain carries TRBV7-2 and TRBJ2-1, with 11 bases that match TRBD2. Losses at the gene ends were 1 base for V and 0 bases for J; bases not matched to a gene: 2. Germline CDR1 is SGHTA and CDR2 is FQGNSA. The CDR3 has 17 amino acids. In nucleotides, the CDR3 is TGTGCCAGCAGCTTAGGGGGGACTAGCGGCTCCTACAATGAGCAGTTCTTC. It translates to CASSLGGTSGSYNEQFF.

The chain links TRBV7-9 to TRBJ1-1; D is unclear. This CDR3 spans 15 amino acids. Looked up from germline, CDR1 is SEHNR and CDR2 is FQNEAQ (reference sequence). V shed 1 base and J shed 1 base, with 10 bases lying between them. The CDR3: CASSLGARKNTEAFF. The DNA for the CDR3 is TGTGCCAGCAGCTTAGGCGCCAGAAAGAACACTGAAGCTTTCTTT.

This clone was counted a few times. The rearrangement links TRBV29-1 to TRBJ2-2; tentatively, D is TRBD2 (6 bases). The CDR3 extends over 13 amino acids. Per germline, CDR1 SQVTM and CDR2 ANQGSEA. V was cut by 4 bases and J by 7 bases, with 13 bases left in between. This CDR3 reads CSVGLVRSGELFF. As DNA, the CDR3 is TGCAGCGTTGGACTAGTAAGGAGCGGGGAGCTGTTTTTT.

This clone was seen a handful of times. The chain employs TRBV29-1 and TRBJ1-1; the D gene is possibly TRBD1 (5 bases). CDR3 length equals 12 residues. Looked up from germline, CDR1 is SQVTM and CDR2 is ANQGSEA. Trimming took 2 bases from V and 8 from J, leaving 12 bases between them. DNA for the CDR3: TGCAGCGTTGAAAACTCAGGGTCGGAAGCTTTCTTT. Protein product: CSVENSGSEAFF.

V gene TRBV6-1 combines with J gene TRBJ2-5; D may match TRBD1 or TRBD2 (6 bases each). V lost 1 base to trimming and J lost 0 bases, with 15 bases between them. The CDR3 consists of 17 residues. The germline CDR1 and CDR2 sequences are MNHNS and SASEGT. The chain's CDR3 is CASSEGGAWPYQETQYF. CDR3 DNA sequence: TGTGCCAGCAGTGAAGGGGGGGCGTGGCCTTACCAAGAGACCCAGTACTTC.

V gene TRBV9 combines with J gene TRBJ1-4; a weak D match, TRBD1 (6 bases). Germline values: CDR1 SGDLS, CDR2 YYNGEE. Trimming took off 4 bases at V and 5 bases at J, with 12 bases between the two ends. This CDR3 region has 14 residues. The CDR3 coding sequence is TGTGCCAGCAGCATGGGACACAAGAATGAAAAACTGTTTTTT. Its translation is CASSMGHKNEKLFF.

This sequence joins TRBV10-3 and TRBJ1-1, with no clear D. V lost 6 bases to trimming and J lost 3 bases, with 14 bases between them. This CDR3 is 14 amino acids long. The germline CDR1 and CDR2 sequences are ENHRY and SYGVKD. The CDR3 protein is CAIRFTREDTEAFF. In DNA form, the CDR3 reads TGTGCCATCAGATTTACGCGGGAGGACACTGAAGCTTTCTTT.

CDR3 region: CASTGTDNEKLFF. The CDR3 DNA reads as TGTGCCAGCACCGGGACGGATAATGAAAAACTGTTTTTT. The V and J genes are TRBV21-1 and TRBJ1-4. TRBV21-1 is a known pseudogene. The CDR3 length is 13 residues.

This clone was seen once. The chain recombines TRBV6-5 with TRBJ1-2; D remains unclear. The CDR3 is 14 residues long. Germline values: CDR1 MNHEY, CDR2 SVGAGI. V was trimmed by 7 bases and J by 2 bases, leaving 14 bases between them. Here the CDR3 reads CASIGGGSNYGYTF. The CDR3 bases are TGTGCCAGCATCGGAGGCGGAAGCAACTATGGCTACACCTTC.

CDR3 coding DNA: TGCGCCAGCAGCTTGGGTGGCGGCCCGGGGACAAACTATGGCTACACCTTC. Translated: CASSLGGGPGTNYGYTF. This chain uses TRBV5-1 with TRBJ1-2, with D perhaps matching TRBD1 (6 bases). The germline V and J ends were trimmed by 0 bases and 2 bases, with 17 bases remaining between them. Germline CDR1 reads SGHRS; CDR2 reads YFSETQ. The CDR3 has 17 residues.